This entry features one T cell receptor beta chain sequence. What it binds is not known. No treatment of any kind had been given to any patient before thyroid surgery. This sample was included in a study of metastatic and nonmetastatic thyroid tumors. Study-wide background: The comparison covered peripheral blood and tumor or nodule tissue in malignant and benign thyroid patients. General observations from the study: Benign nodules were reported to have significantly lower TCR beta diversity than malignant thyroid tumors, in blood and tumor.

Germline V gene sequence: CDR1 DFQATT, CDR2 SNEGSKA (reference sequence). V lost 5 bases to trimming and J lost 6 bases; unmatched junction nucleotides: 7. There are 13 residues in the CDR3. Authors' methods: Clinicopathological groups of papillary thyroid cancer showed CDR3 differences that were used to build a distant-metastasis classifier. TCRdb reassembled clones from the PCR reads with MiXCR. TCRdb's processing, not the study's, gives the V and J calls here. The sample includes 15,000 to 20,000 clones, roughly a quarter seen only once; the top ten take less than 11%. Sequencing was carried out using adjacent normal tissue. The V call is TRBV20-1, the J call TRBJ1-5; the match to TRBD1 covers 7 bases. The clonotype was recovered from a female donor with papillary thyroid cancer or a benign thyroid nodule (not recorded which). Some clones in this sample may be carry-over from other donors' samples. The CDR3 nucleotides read TGCAGTGCTCACAGGGGACTGGGTCAGCCCCAGCATTTT. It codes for CSAHRGLGQPQHF.